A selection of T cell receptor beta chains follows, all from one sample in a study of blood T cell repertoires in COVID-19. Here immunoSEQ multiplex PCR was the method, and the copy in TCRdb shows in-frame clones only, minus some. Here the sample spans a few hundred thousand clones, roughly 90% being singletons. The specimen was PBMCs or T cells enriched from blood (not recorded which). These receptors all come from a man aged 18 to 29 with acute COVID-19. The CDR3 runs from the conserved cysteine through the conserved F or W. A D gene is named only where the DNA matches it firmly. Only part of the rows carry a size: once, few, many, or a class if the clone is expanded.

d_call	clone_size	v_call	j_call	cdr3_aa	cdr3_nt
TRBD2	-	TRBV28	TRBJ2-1	CASSPLAGEQFF	TGTGCCAGCAGTCCGCTAGCGGGGGAGCAGTTCTTC
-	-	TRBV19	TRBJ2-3	CASSNSHTDTQYF	TGTGCCAGTAGTAATAGCCACACAGATACGCAGTATTTT
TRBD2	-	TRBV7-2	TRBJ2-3	CASALAVSSTDTQYF	TGTGCCAGCGCCCTAGCGGTTTCTAGCACAGATACGCAGTATTTT
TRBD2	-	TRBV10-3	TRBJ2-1	CAIRETSGSNEQFF	TGTGCCATCAGGGAGACTAGCGGGAGTAATGAGCAGTTCTTC
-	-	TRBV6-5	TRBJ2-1	CASSYSSEGPGNEQFF	TGTGCCAGCAGTTACTCGTCGGAGGGCCCTGGCAATGAGCAGTTCTTC
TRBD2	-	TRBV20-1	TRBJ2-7	CSASDGTSGSYEQYF	TGCAGTGCTAGTGACGGGACTAGCGGGAGCTACGAGCAGTACTTC
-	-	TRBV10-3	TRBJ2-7	CAISEEDYEQYF	TGTGCCATCAGTGAAGAGGATTACGAGCAGTACTTC
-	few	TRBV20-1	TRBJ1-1	CSAQRTEEAFF	TGCAGTGCCCAGAGGACAGAAGAAGCTTTCTTT
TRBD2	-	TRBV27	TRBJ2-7	CASGAGGTYEQYF	TGTGCCAGCGGAGCGGGAGGGACCTACGAGCAGTACTTC
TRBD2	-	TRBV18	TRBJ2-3	CASSRRSSGSSTDTQYF	TGTGCCAGCTCACGTCGGTCTAGCGGGAGTAGCACAGATACGCAGTATTTT
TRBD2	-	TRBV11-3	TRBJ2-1	CASGGGSDEQFF	TGTGCCAGCGGGGGAGGGTCGGATGAGCAGTTCTTC
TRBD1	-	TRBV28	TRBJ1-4	CASSLWDRVAAANEKLFF	TGTGCCAGCAGTTTATGGGACAGGGTGGCTGCGGCTAATGAAAAACTGTTTTTT
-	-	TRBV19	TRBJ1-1	CASSIQDSLNTEAFF	TGTGCCAGTAGTATCCAGGACAGCCTGAACACTGAAGCTTTCTTT
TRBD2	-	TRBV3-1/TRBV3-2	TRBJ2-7	CASSPRTSGAYEQYF	TGTGCCAGCAGCCCCCGGACTAGCGGAGCCTACGAGCAGTACTTC
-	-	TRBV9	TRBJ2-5	CASSYSDKETQYF	TGTGCCAGCAGCTACTCCGACAAAGAGACCCAGTACTTC
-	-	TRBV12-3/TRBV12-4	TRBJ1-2	CASSFGEKDGYTF	TGTGCCAGCAGTTTCGGGGAAAAGGATGGCTACACCTTC
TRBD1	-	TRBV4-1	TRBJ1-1	CASSHTGGRDEAFF	TGCGCCAGCAGCCACACAGGGGGCCGAGATGAAGCTTTCTTT
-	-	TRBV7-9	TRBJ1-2	CASTQGGYGYTF	TGTGCCAGCACTCAGGGAGGTTATGGCTACACCTTC
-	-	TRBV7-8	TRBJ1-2	CASSSGRGAPQGYTF	TGTGCCAGCAGCTCGGGGCGGGGGGCGCCTCAGGGCTACACCTTC
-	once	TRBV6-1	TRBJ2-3	CASSEVGGSSTDTQYF	TGTGCCAGCAGTGAAGTAGGAGGGTCTAGCACAGATACGCAGTATTTT
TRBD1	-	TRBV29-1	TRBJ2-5	CSARQGSRETQYF	TGCAGCGCCCGACAGGGGAGTCGAGAGACCCAGTACTTC
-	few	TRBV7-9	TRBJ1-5	CASSSGDYGNQPQHF	TGTGCCAGCAGCTCCGGAGACTACGGCAATCAGCCCCAGCATTTT
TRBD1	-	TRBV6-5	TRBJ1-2	CASSLFTGDYGYTF	TGTGCCAGCAGTTTATTTACAGGGGACTATGGCTACACCTTC
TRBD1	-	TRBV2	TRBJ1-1	CASRGQGSYSEAFF	TGTGCCAGCAGGGGACAGGGGTCCTATTCTGAAGCTTTCTTT
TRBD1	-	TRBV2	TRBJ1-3	CASSLQGVNGNTIYF	TGTGCCAGCAGCCTACAGGGGGTGAATGGAAACACCATATATTTT
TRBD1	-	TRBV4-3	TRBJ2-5	CASSPTGGLGGTQYF	TGCGCCAGCAGCCCGACAGGGGGTCTCGGGGGGACCCAGTACTTC
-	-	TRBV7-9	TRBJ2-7	CASSSSFHEQYF	TGTGCCAGCAGTTCTAGCTTCCACGAGCAGTACTTC
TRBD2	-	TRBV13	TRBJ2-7	CASSLGQGLAEGEQYF	TGTGCCAGCAGCTTAGGACAGGGACTAGCGGAGGGCGAGCAGTACTTC
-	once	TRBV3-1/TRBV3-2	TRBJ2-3	CASSLSSADTQYF	TGTGCCAGCAGCCTATCTAGCGCAGATACGCAGTATTTT
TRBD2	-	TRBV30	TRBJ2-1	CAWSRTSGTPFF	TGTGCCTGGAGTAGGACTAGCGGGACTCCGTTCTTC
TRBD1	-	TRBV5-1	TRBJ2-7	CASFPGQGAGEQYF	TGCGCCAGCTTCCCGGGACAGGGGGCGGGAGAGCAGTACTTC
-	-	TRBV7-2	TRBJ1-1	CASSFVGGTEAFF	TGTGCCAGCAGCTTCGTAGGGGGCACTGAAGCTTTCTTT
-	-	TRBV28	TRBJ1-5	CASMWTMVGNQPQHF	TGTGCCAGCATGTGGACTATGGTAGGCAATCAGCCCCAGCATTTT
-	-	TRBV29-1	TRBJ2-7	CSVEDGPWGQGRPYEQYF	TGCAGCGTTGAAGATGGACCCTGGGGCCAGGGGCGTCCCTACGAGCAGTACTTC
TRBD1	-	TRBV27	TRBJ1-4	CASSFFRQGAANEKLFF	TGTGCCAGCAGTTTCTTTCGTCAGGGGGCTGCTAATGAAAAACTGTTTTTT
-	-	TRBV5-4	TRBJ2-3	CASSFGGSDTQYF	TGTGCCAGCAGCTTTGGAGGGTCAGATACGCAGTATTTT
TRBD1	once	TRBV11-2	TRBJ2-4	CASSGGQGPKNIQYF	TGTGCCAGCAGCGGGGGACAGGGGCCCAAAAACATTCAGTACTTC
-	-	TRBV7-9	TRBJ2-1	CASSIRVSSYNEQFF	TGTGCCAGCAGCATCAGGGTGAGCTCCTACAATGAGCAGTTCTTC
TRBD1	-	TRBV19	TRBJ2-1	CASSIEGTGYNEQFF	TGTGCCAGTAGTATTGAAGGGACAGGGTACAATGAGCAGTTCTTC
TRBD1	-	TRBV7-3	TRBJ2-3	CASSARDRGATDTQYF	TGTGCCAGCAGCGCCCGGGACAGGGGGGCCACAGATACGCAGTATTTT
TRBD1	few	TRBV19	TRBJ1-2	CASSTGTGKHGYTF	TGTGCCAGTAGTACCGGGACAGGGAAGCATGGCTACACCTTC
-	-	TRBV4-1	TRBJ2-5	CASSQDGLDQETQYF	TGCGCCAGCAGCCAAGATGGGCTGGATCAAGAGACCCAGTACTTC
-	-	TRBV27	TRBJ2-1	CASRLSGAQNEQFF	TGTGCCAGCAGACTCTCGGGAGCTCAAAATGAGCAGTTCTTC
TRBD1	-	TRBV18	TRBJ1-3	CASSPTGSSGNTIYF	TGTGCCAGCTCACCGACAGGGAGCTCTGGAAACACCATATATTTT
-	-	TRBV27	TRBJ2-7	CASAHLETLYEQYF	TGTGCCAGCGCACACCTAGAGACCCTCTACGAGCAGTACTTC
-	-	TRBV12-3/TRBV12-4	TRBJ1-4	CASSKGYGEKLFF	TGTGCCAGCAGCAAGGGGTACGGAGAAAAACTGTTTTTT
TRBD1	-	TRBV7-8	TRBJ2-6	CASSSSWGTGDYSGANVLTF	TGTGCCAGCAGCTCGTCATGGGGGACAGGGGACTACTCTGGGGCCAACGTCCTGACTTTC
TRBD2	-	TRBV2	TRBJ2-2	CASRGLAGDTGELFF	TGTGCCAGCAGGGGACTAGCGGGAGACACCGGGGAGCTGTTTTTT
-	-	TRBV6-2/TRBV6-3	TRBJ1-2	CASSSPTVYGYTF	TGTGCCAGCAGTTCACCGACAGTCTATGGCTACACCTTC
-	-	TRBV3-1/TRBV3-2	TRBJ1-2	CASSQDLRYGYTF	TGTGCCAGCAGCCAAGATTTGAGGTACGGCTACACCTTC
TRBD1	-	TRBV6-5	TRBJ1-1	CASIRTGMNTEAFF	TGTGCCAGCATCCGGACAGGTATGAACACTGAAGCTTTCTTT
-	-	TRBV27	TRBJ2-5	CASSLPAGNKTQYF	TGTGCCAGCAGTCTCCCGGCAGGGAACAAGACCCAGTACTTC
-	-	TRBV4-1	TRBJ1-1	CASSQRGLNTEAFF	TGCGCCAGCAGCCAACGAGGCCTGAACACTGAAGCTTTCTTT
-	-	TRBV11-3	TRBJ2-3	CASSLDFPGGGSADTQYF	TGTGCCAGCAGCTTAGATTTTCCAGGGGGCGGGAGTGCAGATACGCAGTATTTT
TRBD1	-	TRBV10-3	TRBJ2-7	CASTGQGPYEQYF	TGTGCCTCGACGGGACAGGGCCCCTACGAGCAGTACTTC
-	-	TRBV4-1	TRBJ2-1	CASSQGVSGTYSSYNEQFF	TGCGCCAGCAGCCAAGGGGTTAGCGGAACCTATAGCTCCTACAATGAGCAGTTCTTC